This T cell receptor (beta chain) was identified in a study of blood T cell repertoires in COVID-19. Looking at the study overall: Acute and convalescent COVID-19 specimens originated in the United States, Italy and Spain. From T cells, B-cell-depleted T cells, or PBMCs came the material, which was cDNA or gDNA.

In the original processing: Estimation of nucleated cell counts relied on the amplification of reference gene primers. Libraries were prepared by immunoSEQ multiplex PCR; TCRdb keeps only in-frame clonotypes and omits some of them. The V and J calls and clone size come from that table; D and trimming were worked out from the DNA. The data contain about 120,000 clones, around 86% of them singletons. The CDR3 loop spans 14 amino acids. Germline values: CDR1 MNHEY, CDR2 SVGAGI. J was trimmed by 10 bases and V by 4 bases; bases with no gene match: 6. Sequenced sample: peripheral blood. This sequence originates from a man aged 35 to 55 with acute or convalescent COVID-19. V usage is TRBV6-5 and J usage is TRBJ1-6, with 8 bases aligning to TRBD1. Written as DNA, the CDR3 is TGTGCCAGCAGTTCGGACAGGGCCCTATCACCCCTCCACTTT. Amino acid sequence: CASSSDRALSPLHF.